Included here is one T cell receptor (beta chain) sequence, with context. Trimming took off 3 bases at V and 5 bases at J, with 11 bases between the two ends. Germline CDR1 SGDLS, CDR2 YYNGEE. The CDR3 sequence is 14 residues long. The primer mix had 60 Vbeta and 13 Jbeta primers. Some clones are missing from TCRdb's copy, which holds only in-frame ones; the method was immunoSEQ multiplex PCR. Among tens of thousands of clones, around 75% were seen once, and the ten largest hold roughly 14%. This record belongs to a study of cytomegalovirus exposure and HLA in healthy donors. The rearrangement links TRBV9 to TRBJ2-2, with D possibly TRBD2 on 5 matching bases. Sequencing was done on a sample of PBMCs. The receptor was derived from a woman between 40 and 50 years old in good health and CMV-seropositive. In DNA, the CDR3 is TGTGCCAGCAGCGGGACTCCGGGGACCGGGGAGCTGTTTTTT. It yields the protein CASSGTPGTGELFF.